One and the same sample provided the 27 T cell receptor beta chains below, sequenced in a study of shared clonotypes between healthy human individuals. TCRdb's table, derived via immunoSEQ multiplex PCR, lists solely in-frame clones and lacks some. This sample yields 1.4 million or so clones, of which roughly 98.5% are seen a single time; approximately 0.4% belongs to the top ten. Source material: naive CD4+ T cells sorted from blood. Subset given: CD45RA+ positively selected. The receptor source for this set is a man aged 25-40 years in good health.

This chain joins TRBV18 and TRBJ2-3; the D is unclear. Trimming pared 0 bases from V and 2 bases from J, leaving 9 bases between. Germline values: CDR1 KGHSH, CDR2 LQKENI. The CDR3 runs to 15 residues. The CDR3 region is CASSPPAAPTDTQYF. The DNA of the CDR3 is TGTGCCAGCTCACCACCGGCGGCCCCCACAGATACGCAGTATTTT.

This chain connects TRBV7-2 to TRBJ1-1, with D uncertain. Germline V gives CDR1 SGHTA, CDR2 FQGNSA. Trimming removed 2 bases from V and 5 bases from J, with 9 bases in between. CDR3 size: 13 residues. CDR3 bases: TGTGCCAGCAGCTTAATCCGCAGAACTGAAGCTTTCTTT. Residues: CASSLIRRTEAFF.

This clone is a singleton in its sample. This chain connects TRBV6-5 to TRBJ1-3; tentatively, D is TRBD1 (5 bases). The CDR3 covers 15 residues. With 2 bases removed from V and 3 bases from J, the gap between germline ends came to 11 bases. Germline lookup yields CDR1 MNHEY and CDR2 SVGAGI. The CDR3 DNA reads TGTGCCAGCAGTTACCAAAGGGACGGTGGAAACACCATATATTTT. Protein: CASSYQRDGGNTIYF.

The gene calls are TRBV5-1 and TRBJ2-7; D ambiguous. CDR3 length equals 15 residues. Germline V lookup: CDR1 SGHRS, CDR2 YFSETQ. V dropped 4 bases and J dropped 4 bases, with 18 bases sitting between them. The CDR3 reads CASSLSRPSLYEQYF. CDR3 DNA: TGCGCCAGCAGCCTTTCACGGCCCTCCTTATACGAGCAGTACTTC.

The V gene is TRBV5-1, the J gene TRBJ2-1; 13 bases align to TRBD2. This CDR3 is 15 amino acids long. With V trimmed by 3 bases and J by 10 bases, 7 bases remained unmatched. CDR1 is SGHRS and CDR2 is YFSETQ in the germline V gene. The CDR3 sequence is CASSSGLAGVREQFF. The CDR3 nucleotides read TGCGCCAGCAGCTCCGGACTAGCGGGAGTGAGGGAGCAGTTCTTC. The full variable domain, completed using reference TRBV5-1 and TRBJ2-1, is KAGVTQTPRYLIKTRGQQVTLSCSPISGHRSVSWYQQTPGQGLQFLFEYFSETQRNKGNFPGRFSGRQFSNSRSEMNVSTLELGDSALYLCASSSGLAGVREQFFGPGTRLTVL.

The chain links TRBV5-1 to TRBJ2-1; 13 nucleotides line up with TRBD2. V trimming: 4 bases; J trimming: 5 bases; junction bases outside the gene matches: 9. The length of the CDR3 is 17 residues. Germline V gene data show CDR1 as SGHRS and CDR2 as YFSETQ. The CDR3 DNA is TGCGCCAGCAGCGGGGGACTAGCGGGACCTTTCCACAATGAGCAGTTCTTC. This translates into CASSGGLAGPFHNEQFF.

Regarding this clone: A read error may account for a junction end that differs from germline. The chain couples TRBV7-9 to TRBJ2-5; TRBD2 matches 7 bases. This CDR3 has 13 amino acids. Germline V gene data show CDR1 as SEHNR and CDR2 as FQNEAQ (reference sequence). CDR3 DNA: TGTGCCAGCAGCTTAGAGTCTGGACTAGGTACCGACTTC. Residues: CASSLESGLGTDF.

The chain combines TRBV18 with TRBJ2-7; 9 bases align to TRBD2. CDR1 and CDR2 from the germline V gene are KGHSH and LQKENI. There are 15 residues in the CDR3. J lost 0 bases, V lost 5 bases, and 5 bases had no gene match. CDR3 sequence reads: CASSTTSGSSYEQYF. The CDR3 nucleotides are TGTGCCAGCTCAACGACTAGCGGAAGCTCCTACGAGCAGTACTTC.

This chain joins TRBV19 and TRBJ1-1; possible D gene TRBD1, 6 bases. The germline gives CDR1 LNHDA, CDR2 SQIVND (reference sequence). This CDR3 comprises 14 residues. The V gene lost 8 bases and the J gene lost 5 bases, with 18 bases spanning the gap. The CDR3 DNA reads TGTGCCAGTCGGAGGGGGGCAGGGTGGACTGAAGCTTTCTTT. Protein sequence: CASRRGAGWTEAFF.

The V gene is TRBV2, the J gene TRBJ2-3; D is unresolved. Germline assignment: CDR1 SNHLY and CDR2 FYNNEI. CDR3 length: 13 amino acids. V was pared by 1 base and J by 8 bases, with 10 bases between. As DNA, the CDR3 is TGTGCCAGCAGTGAAGGTTATCGTGGTACGCAGTATTTT. This encodes CASSEGYRGTQYF.

Only one count was recorded for this clone. The rearrangement joins TRBV4-1 to TRBJ2-1; 9 nucleotides line up with TRBD2. V trimming: 1 base; J trimming: 7 bases; junction bases outside the gene matches: 20. CDR1 is MGHRA, CDR2 YSYEKL, per germline. The CDR3 length is 20 residues. CDR3: CASSQVFIVAASGNRNEQFF. CDR3 coding DNA: TGCGCCAGCAGCCAAGTATTTATAGTTGCGGCTAGCGGGAATAGGAATGAGCAGTTCTTC.

This chain joins TRBV6-6 and TRBJ1-1, with 7 bases matching TRBD1. CDR1 MNHNY and CDR2 SVGAGI come from the germline V gene (reference sequence). V gave up 6 bases and J gave up 7 bases; unmatched junction bases: 5. The CDR3 length is 12 residues. The CDR3, as DNA: TGTGCCAGCAGCTCGACAGGGAGTGAAGCTTTCTTT. It translates to CASSSTGSEAFF.

The chain employs TRBV7-2 and TRBJ2-1; D gene uncertain. Germline values: CDR1 SGHTA, CDR2 FQGNSA. The CDR3 has 17 residues. With 1 base removed from V and 2 bases from J, the gap between germline ends came to 15 bases. CDR3 in DNA: TGTGCCAGCAGCTTAGGGGCCGAGACCCGCCCCTACAATGAGCAGTTCTTC. As protein: CASSLGAETRPYNEQFF.

The V call is TRBV5-1, the J call TRBJ2-7, with D possibly matching TRBD2 (5 bases). V was trimmed by 0 bases and J by 4 bases, leaving 14 bases between them. This CDR3 comprises 15 residues. CDR1 and CDR2 from the germline V gene are SGHRS and YFSETQ. The CDR3 coding sequence is TGCGCCAGCAGCTTGGGGTCTGCGAGGGAGTACGAGCAGTACTTC. Protein sequence: CASSLGSAREYEQYF.

The rearrangement joins TRBV28 to TRBJ1-2; D not certain. The CDR3 extends over 15 amino acids. V was cut by 6 bases and J by 4 bases, with 18 bases left in between. Per germline, CDR1 MDHEN and CDR2 SYDVKM. This CDR3 reads CASRTRGRTTYGYTF. CDR3 DNA sequence: TGTGCCAGCAGAACCCGAGGACGGACGACCTATGGCTACACCTTC.

With regard to this clone: The same CDR3 arises from other DNA sequences in this sample as well. The chain couples TRBV28 to TRBJ1-1, with TRBD1 matching over 7 bases. The CDR3 spans 15 residues. The ends lost 5 bases at V and 4 bases at J; junction bases unmatched: 10. CDR1 and CDR2 from the germline V gene are MDHEN and SYDVKM. The CDR3 protein is CASSPTTGRGTEAFF. The CDR3 DNA reads as TGTGCCAGCAGTCCGACGACAGGGAGAGGCACTGAAGCTTTCTTT.

The chain couples TRBV7-2 to TRBJ2-3; D is perhaps TRBD2 (5 bases). This CDR3 contains 15 residues. Germline loops: CDR1 SGHTA, CDR2 FQGNSA. Trimming left V 0 bases short and J 2 bases short, with 9 bases between. The CDR3 nucleotides read TGTGCCAGCAGCTTAGCGAGAGGGCTCACAGATACGCAGTATTTT. It translates to CASSLARGLTDTQYF.

The rearrangement links TRBV6-1 to TRBJ2-1; a possible D gene is TRBD1 (5 bases). V dropped 0 bases and J dropped 5 bases, with 11 bases sitting between them. Germline CDR1 is MNHNS and CDR2 is SASEGT. The CDR3 covers 15 residues. CDR3 loop: CASSEALRGNNEQFF. The CDR3 DNA is TGTGCCAGCAGTGAAGCGCTAAGGGGAAACAATGAGCAGTTCTTC.

The chain joins TRBV18 to TRBJ1-4; 7 nucleotides line up with TRBD1. From germline, CDR1 is KGHSH and CDR2 LQKENI. With V trimmed by 3 bases and J by 4 bases, 11 bases remained unmatched. The CDR3 has 17 amino acids. CDR3 sequence reads: CASSPRGDSANNEKLFF. CDR3 nucleotide sequence: TGTGCCAGCTCACCCCGGGGGGACAGCGCAAATAATGAAAAACTGTTTTTT.

J is TRBJ2-2 and V is TRBV11-3, with D possibly being TRBD1 (6 bases). The CDR3 has 17 residues. Trimming took 0 bases from V and 6 from J, leaving 17 bases between them. In germline, CDR1 is SGHNT, CDR2 YENEEA. CDR3 region: CASSLDQGSGFSGELFF. DNA of the CDR3: TGTGCCAGCAGCTTAGACCAGGGGTCTGGCTTCTCCGGGGAGCTGTTTTTT.

The chain combines TRBV5-4 with TRBJ2-1; 10 positions match TRBD2. Germline V gene data show CDR1 as SGHNT and CDR2 as YYREEE (reference sequence). V was clipped by 4 bases and J by 7 bases; unmatched bases: 5. CDR3 length: 14 amino acids. CDR3 DNA: TGTGCCAGCAGCGACACTAGCGGGATAAATGAGCAGTTCTTC. It yields the protein CASSDTSGINEQFF.

The gene calls are TRBV14 and TRBJ2-7; D gene unclear. The CDR3 runs 13 residues. Germline loops: CDR1 SGHDN, CDR2 FVKESK. V was shortened by 0 bases and J by 4 bases, with 7 bases between the two germline ends. In nucleotides, the CDR3 is TGTGCCAGCAGCCAAGATCTAGTGTACGAGCAGTACTTC. Encoded protein: CASSQDLVYEQYF.

The V and J genes are TRBV5-4 and TRBJ1-1, with D perhaps matching TRBD1 (6 bases). CDR1 and CDR2 (germline): SGHNT, YYREEE (reference sequence). V lost 1 base to trimming and J lost 5 bases, with 12 bases between them. The CDR3 loop spans 14 amino acids. The CDR3 DNA follows: TGTGCCAGCAGCTTGAGGGGGGTTCGTACTGAAGCTTTCTTT. It yields the protein CASSLRGVRTEAFF. Based on the CDR3 plus reference TRBV5-4 and TRBJ1-1, the full variable domain is ETGVTQSPTHLIKTRGQQVTLRCSSQSGHNTVSWYQQALGQGPQFIFQYYREEENGRGNFPPRFSGLQFPNYSSELNVNALELDDSALYLCASSLRGVRTEAFFGQGTRLTVV.

CDR3 in DNA: TGTGCCAGCAGTCCGTGGGGGTTTGACACTGAAGCTTTCTTT. This encodes CASSPWGFDTEAFF. The chain links TRBV27 to TRBJ1-1, with D perhaps TRBD1 (5 bases). Trimming took 5 bases from V and 3 from J, leaving 13 bases between them. Germline V lookup: CDR1 MNHEY, CDR2 SMNVEV (reference sequence). CDR3 size: 14 residues.

This clone was found once. The V gene is TRBV5-1, the J gene TRBJ2-4; a possible D gene is TRBD2 (6 bases). The ends were cut back, 0 bases at V and 4 bases at J, with 8 bases in the middle. The CDR3 has 14 residues. Germline values: CDR1 SGHRS, CDR2 YFSETQ. CDR3 DNA: TGCGCCAGCAGCTTGGGGCGGGGTAAAAACATTCAGTACTTC. It translates to CASSLGRGKNIQYF.

J is TRBJ2-3 and V is TRBV6-1; possible D gene TRBD1, 5 bases. The V end lost 3 bases, the J end lost 4 bases, and 14 bases lay between the germline ends. CDR1 and CDR2 (germline): MNHNS, SASEGT. The CDR3 is 15 residues long. CDR3 sequence reads: CASSDSRLQADTQYF. DNA of the CDR3: TGTGCCAGCAGTGATTCTAGGCTACAGGCAGATACGCAGTATTTT.

The J gene is TRBJ2-1, the V gene TRBV5-1; the match to TRBD1 covers 7 bases. This CDR3 region has 15 residues. Germline loops: CDR1 SGHRS, CDR2 YFSETQ. V trimming: 1 base; J trimming: 7 bases; junction bases outside the gene matches: 8. The DNA of the CDR3 is TGCGCCAGCAGCTTGACGACAGGGCTAGGGAATGAGCAGTTCTTC. The encoded protein is CASSLTTGLGNEQFF.